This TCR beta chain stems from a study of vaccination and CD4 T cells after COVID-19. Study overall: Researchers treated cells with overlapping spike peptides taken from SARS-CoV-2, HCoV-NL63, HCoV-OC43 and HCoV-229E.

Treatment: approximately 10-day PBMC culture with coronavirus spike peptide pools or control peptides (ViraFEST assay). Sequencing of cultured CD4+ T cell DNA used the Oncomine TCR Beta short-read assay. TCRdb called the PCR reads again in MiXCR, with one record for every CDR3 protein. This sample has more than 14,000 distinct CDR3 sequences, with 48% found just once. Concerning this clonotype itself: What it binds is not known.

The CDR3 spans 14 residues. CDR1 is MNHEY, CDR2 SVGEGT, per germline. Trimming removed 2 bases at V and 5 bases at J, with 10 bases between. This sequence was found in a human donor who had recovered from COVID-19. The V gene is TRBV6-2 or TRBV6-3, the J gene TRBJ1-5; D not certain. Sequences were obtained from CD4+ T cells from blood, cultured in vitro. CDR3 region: CASSYLGRHQPQHF. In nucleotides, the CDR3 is TGTGCCAGCAGTTACCTCGGCCGGCATCAGCCCCAGCATTTT.